This TCR beta chain emerged from a study of ipilimumab plus nivolumab after autologous stem cell transplantation. Overall study: A median of 8 nivolumab and about five ipilimumab doses were given. DLBCL patients had primary refractory or relapsed disease.

Checkpoint therapy with ipilimumab 1 mg/kg began 14 to 28 days after transplant. This clone occurred once. Using immunoSEQ multiplex PCR, the repertoire was profiled, and TCRdb retains in-frame clones only, with some absent. The profile shows 20,000 to 25,000 clones, 77% of them singletons. CDR3 size: 15 residues. The ends were cut back, 5 bases at V and 3 bases at J, with 17 bases in the middle. From germline, CDR1 is SEHNR and CDR2 FQNEAQ (reference sequence). The chain recombines TRBV7-9 with TRBJ2-7; D assignment may be TRBD1 or TRBD2 (5 bases each). This TCR derives from a male donor with diffuse large B-cell lymphoma. Sequences were derived from PBMCs, sampled in a trial of ipilimumab plus nivolumab as post-transplant consolidation. CDR3 region: CASSLRDLLGYEQYF. CDR3 sequence (DNA): TGTGCCAGCAGCCTCCGGGACCTCCTCGGCTACGAGCAGTACTTC.